Below, 18 T cell receptor beta chains from the same sample are listed, as sequenced in a study of blood T cell repertoires in COVID-19. Sequencing was performed with immunoSEQ multiplex PCR; in TCRdb, only in-frame clones are kept and a portion is missing. The data hold 210,000 or so clones, with less than 90% observed a single time. The material sequenced was PBMCs or T cells enriched from blood (not recorded which). The receptor source for this set is a woman between 50 and 59 years old in a cohort exposed to, infected with or recovered from COVID-19 (not recorded which).

The chain is built from TRBV5-1 and TRBJ1-4; 12 bases are shared with TRBD1. This CDR3 contains 17 residues. The J segment lost 4 bases and the V segment lost 4 bases, leaving 8 bases of the junction unmatched. Germline loops: CDR1 SGHRS, CDR2 YFSETQ. CDR3 residues: CASSRGQGALNNEKLFF. The DNA for the CDR3 is TGCGCCAGCAGCCGGGGACAGGGGGCACTGAATAATGAAAAACTGTTTTTT.

V gene TRBV4-3 combines with J gene TRBJ1-1, with 8 bases matching TRBD1. From germline, CDR1 is LGHNA and CDR2 YSLEER. The CDR3 totals 18 residues. The V gene end was trimmed by 0 bases and the J gene end by 7 bases; junction bases not matched to a gene: 16. The CDR3 DNA is TGCGCCAGCAGCCAAGATCCCCCTAACCTCGACAGGGGAGTTGAAGCTTTCTTT. It codes for CASSQDPPNLDRGVEAFF.

The chain recombines TRBV7-3 with TRBJ2-3, with D possibly being TRBD2 (5 bases). Trimming pared 3 bases from V and 4 bases from J, leaving 11 bases between. The CDR3 totals 14 residues. Germline CDR1 SGHTA, CDR2 FQGTGA. CDR3 sequence: CASSFREGSDTQYF. In nucleotides, the CDR3 is TGTGCCAGCAGCTTCCGCGAGGGTTCAGATACGCAGTATTTT.

This chain joins TRBV27 and TRBJ1-1, with a possible D match to TRBD1 (6 bases). The CDR3 runs to 17 residues. V shed 5 bases and J shed 1 base, with 20 bases lying between them. The germline gives CDR1 MNHEY, CDR2 SMNVEV (reference sequence). In nucleotides, the CDR3 is TGTGCCAGCAGTAAGGACAGTATGGAAAGGGGGAACACTGAAGCTTTCTTT. Amino acid sequence: CASSKDSMERGNTEAFF.

V gene TRBV24-1 combines with J gene TRBJ2-3; D remains ambiguous. The germline V gene encodes CDR1 KGHDR and CDR2 SFDVKD. CDR3 length: 12 amino acids. Between the trimmed V and J ends, which lost 7 bases and 2 bases, there was a span of 6 bases. Here the CDR3 DNA reads TGTGCCACCAGGGCCTCCACAGATACGCAGTATTTT. The encoded protein is CATRASTDTQYF.

This sequence joins TRBV10-1 and TRBJ1-6; TRBD1 aligns across 7 bases. The CDR3 is 10 amino acids. Unmatched junction bases numbered 2, after V lost 7 bases and J lost 14 bases. Per the germline V gene, CDR1 is WNHNN and CDR2 is SYGVQD (reference sequence). The CDR3, as DNA: TGCGCCAGCATTGACAGGGCCCTCCACTTT. Translation gives CASIDRALHF.

The CDR3: CASSADILSTDTQYF. CDR3 coding DNA: TGCGCCAGCAGCGCCGACATCCTATCCACAGATACGCAGTATTTT. The V and J genes are TRBV5-1 and TRBJ2-3, with unresolved D. V gave up 4 bases and J gave up 2 bases, with 14 bases separating them. CDR1 and CDR2 from the germline V gene are SGHRS and YFSETQ. This CDR3 comprises 15 residues.

The genes are TRBV6-2 or TRBV6-3 and TRBJ2-4; D not resolved. CDR1 is MNHEY and CDR2 is SVGEGT in the germline V gene. Trimming pared 0 bases from V and 1 base from J, leaving 19 bases between. This CDR3 spans 19 amino acids. The CDR3 is CASSYSHHQASRAKNIQYF. CDR3 DNA: TGTGCCAGCAGTTACTCCCACCACCAAGCCTCTCGGGCCAAAAACATTCAGTACTTC.

The chain combines TRBV27 with TRBJ1-4; D is possibly TRBD1 (5 bases). Looked up from germline, CDR1 is MNHEY and CDR2 is SMNVEV (reference sequence). This CDR3 region has 15 residues. With 6 bases removed from V and 8 bases from J, the gap between germline ends came to 19 bases. Here the CDR3 DNA reads TGTGCCAGCAGCCCGATCGACAGTCGGGGGGAAAAACTGTTTTTT. The encoded protein is CASSPIDSRGEKLFF. Together with reference TRBV27 and TRBJ1-4, the CDR3 gives the full variable domain: EAQVTQNPRYLITVTGKKLTVTCSQNMNHEYMSWYRQDPGLGLRQIYYSMNVEVTDKGDVPEGYKVSRKEKRNFPLILESPSPNQTSLYFCASSPIDSRGEKLFFGSGTQLSVL.

The chain has TRBV7-8 and TRBJ2-1; perhaps TRBD1 as D (5 bases). The CDR3 has 15 amino acids. Germline V CDR1 and CDR2: SGHVS, FQNEAQ. V lost 0 bases, J lost 6 bases, and 12 bases lay in between. CDR3 region: CASSLAATAFNEQFF. The CDR3 nucleotides read TGTGCCAGCAGCTTAGCGGCGACAGCATTCAATGAGCAGTTCTTC.

This clone was seen more than once but under ten times. The V call is TRBV2, the J call TRBJ1-2; the D is unclear. The CDR3 extends over 13 amino acids. Germline CDR1 is SNHLY and CDR2 is FYNNEI. Trimming took 2 bases from V and 2 from J, leaving 6 bases between them. CDR3 DNA sequence: TGTGCCAGCAGTGAACAGGAAAACTATGGCTACACCTTC. Residues: CASSEQENYGYTF.

Only one count was recorded for this clone. V usage is TRBV3-1 (or the pseudogene TRBV3-2) and J usage is TRBJ1-2; 7 positions agree with TRBD1. In germline, CDR1 is LGHDT, CDR2 YNNKEL (reference sequence). The V gene end was trimmed by 1 base and the J gene end by 8 bases; junction bases not matched to a gene: 10. The CDR3 has 15 residues. CDR3: CASSQVAQGVRGYTF. For the CDR3, the DNA is TGTGCCAGCAGCCAAGTGGCCCAGGGGGTTCGAGGCTACACCTTC.

This clone was counted a single time. The rearrangement joins TRBV11-2 to TRBJ2-5, with D unresolved. CDR3 length: 13 amino acids. The ends were cut back, 5 bases at V and 9 bases at J, with 16 bases in the middle. From germline, CDR1 is SGHAT and CDR2 FQNNGV. CDR3 nucleotide sequence: TGTGCCAGCAGCCCCGGTGGAGCGAGTGCCCAGTACTTC. This sequence encodes CASSPGGASAQYF.

This chain uses TRBV25-1 with TRBJ2-5; no clear D. V was shortened by 1 base and J by 5 bases, with 8 bases between the two germline ends. The CDR3 is made up of 13 amino acids. Looked up from germline, CDR1 is MGHDK and CDR2 is SYGVNS. CDR3 DNA: TGTGCCAGCAGTGAATCGAGTTTGGAGACCCAGTACTTC. Residues: CASSESSLETQYF.

The CDR3 nucleotides read TGCAGCGTCGAACAGGGAGGCGAGCAGTACTTC. Amino acids: CSVEQGGEQYF. The chain uses TRBV29-1 and TRBJ2-7, with D possibly being TRBD1 or TRBD2 (6 bases each). CDR3 length equals 11 residues. The germline V gene encodes CDR1 SQVTM and CDR2 ANQGSEA. V shed 6 bases and J shed 6 bases, with 12 bases lying between them.

The chain employs TRBV15 and TRBJ1-3; 8 bases agree with TRBD1. Germline trimming cut 4 bases from V and 5 bases from J; bases unmatched to any gene: 13. The CDR3 loop spans 17 amino acids. CDR1 is LNHNV and CDR2 is YYDKDF in the germline V gene (reference sequence). The CDR3 protein is CATSTSGQGRSRNTIYF. The CDR3 DNA follows: TGTGCCACCAGCACAAGTGGACAGGGTCGCAGCCGAAACACCATATATTTT. The full variable domain, its missing parts supplied by reference TRBV15 and TRBJ1-3, is DAMVIQNPRYQVTQFGKPVTLSCSQTLNHNVMYWYQQKSSQAPKLLFHYYDKDFNNEADTPDNFQSRRPNTSFCFLDIRSPGLGDTAMYLCATSTSGQGRSRNTIYFGEGSWLTVV.

The chain combines TRBV18 with TRBJ1-2; 9 positions match TRBD1. V was clipped by 4 bases and J by 3 bases; unmatched bases: 12. Per the germline V gene, CDR1 is KGHSH and CDR2 is LQKENI. The CDR3 extends over 17 amino acids. CDR3 residues: CASSQLTPGQGDYGYTF. In DNA, the CDR3 is TGTGCCAGCTCACAATTGACACCGGGACAGGGCGACTATGGCTACACCTTC.

V and J are TRBV19 and TRBJ1-2; possibly TRBD1 for D (6 bases). CDR3 length: 13 amino acids. Germline V gene lookup returns CDR1 LNHDA and CDR2 SQIVND (reference sequence). Trimming cost V 2 bases and J 2 bases, with 6 bases left between them. CDR3 residues: CASSIQGNYGYTF. CDR3 DNA: TGTGCCAGTAGTATACAGGGGAACTATGGCTACACCTTC. Together with reference TRBV19 and TRBJ1-2, the CDR3 gives the full variable domain: DGGITQSPKYLFRKEGQNVTLSCEQNLNHDAMYWYRQDPGQGLRLIYYSQIVNDFQKGDIAEGYSVSREKKESFPLTVTSAQKNPTAFYLCASSIQGNYGYTFGSGTRLTVV.